What follows are 26 T cell receptor beta chains derived from one specimen sequenced in a study of PD-L1 blockade in urothelial cancer. The protocol was immunoSEQ multiplex PCR, while the TCRdb copy is restricted to in-frame clones and leaves out a portion. The table lists fewer than 50,000 clones, around 74% of them singletons. Time point of the sample: pretreatment peripheral blood. This specimen was PBMCs, taken around atezolizumab (anti-PD-L1) treatment. Source of these receptors: a man in his sixties or seventies with urothelial cancer.

The rearrangement uses TRBV7-8 and TRBJ2-7, with 9 bases identical to TRBD1. Germline V lookup: CDR1 SGHVS, CDR2 FQNEAQ. CDR3 size: 15 residues. The V and J ends lost 1 base and 1 base, in that order; junction bases with no gene match: 2. The CDR3 nucleotides are TGTGCCAGCAGCTTAGGGACAGGGGCTTCCTACGAGCAGTACTTC. It translates to CASSLGTGASYEQYF.

The chain joins TRBV11-2 to TRBJ2-3; 10 bases agree with TRBD2. Germline V gene sequence: CDR1 SGHAT, CDR2 FQNNGV. This CDR3 is built from 16 residues. Unmatched junction bases numbered 6, after V lost 2 bases and J lost 4 bases. The DNA for the CDR3 is TGTGCCAGCAGCTTAATCTCTAGCGGGAGAGCAGATACGCAGTATTTT. This encodes CASSLISSGRADTQYF.

The J gene is TRBJ2-7, the V gene TRBV19; TRBD1 might be the D (6 bases). Trimming removed 0 bases at V and 6 bases at J, with 21 bases between. CDR3 size: 17 residues. Germline V gene lookup returns CDR1 LNHDA and CDR2 SQIVND (reference sequence). The CDR3 sequence: CASSIDQASGETSEQYF. The CDR3 region has the DNA TGTGCCAGTAGTATAGATCAAGCGTCAGGGGAGACGTCCGAGCAGTACTTC. The full variable domain, rest sourced from reference TRBV19 and TRBJ2-7, is DGGITQSPKYLFRKEGQNVTLSCEQNLNHDAMYWYRQDPGQGLRLIYYSQIVNDFQKGDIAEGYSVSREKKESFPLTVTSAQKNPTAFYLCASSIDQASGETSEQYFGPGTRLTVT.

The rearrangement uses TRBV7-3 and TRBJ1-5; D might be TRBD1 (5 bases). This CDR3 comprises 14 residues. The ends were cut back, 2 bases at V and 4 bases at J, with 9 bases in the middle. Germline-derived CDR1 and CDR2 are SGHTA and FQGTGA. CDR3 in DNA: TGTGCCAGCAGCTTACTGGGGCCGAATCAGCCCCAGCATTTT. The encoded protein is CASSLLGPNQPQHF.

In the case of this clone: One end of the junction fails to match germline, which may point to a read error. The chain links TRBV7-7 to TRBJ2-5, with TRBD2 matching 12 bases. CDR1 and CDR2 from the germline V gene are SSHAT and FNYEAQ (reference sequence). This CDR3 has 16 residues. The CDR3, as DNA: TGTGCTAGCAGCCCCCTTGGGACTAGCGGGCAAGAGACCCAGTACTTC. It encodes CASSPLGTSGQETQYF.

The V and J genes are TRBV18 and TRBJ2-2, with TRBD1 as a possible D gene (5 bases). Between the trimmed V and J ends, which lost 6 bases and 3 bases, there was a span of 14 bases. The CDR3 extends over 15 amino acids. The germline gives CDR1 KGHSH, CDR2 LQKENI. As DNA, the CDR3 is TGTGCCAGCTCGCGGAAACAGGATCACACCGGGGAGCTGTTTTTT. The encoded protein is CASSRKQDHTGELFF.

In its sample, this clone was seen a few times. The chain uses TRBV7-8 and TRBJ1-5; 12 bases fit TRBD1. Unmatched junction bases numbered 4, after V lost 6 bases and J lost 7 bases. This CDR3 spans 14 amino acids. Per the germline V gene, CDR1 is SGHVS and CDR2 is FQNEAQ. CDR3 bases: TGTGCCAGCAGGGGACAGGGGGCGAGACAGCCCCAGCATTTT. Translation: CASRGQGARQPQHF. The full variable domain, in which reference TRBV7-8 and TRBJ1-5 provide the parts outside the CDR3, is GAGVSQSPRYKVAKRGQDVALRCDPISGHVSLFWYQQALGQGPEFLTYFQNEAQLDKSGLPSDRFFAERPEGSVSTLKIQRTQQEDSAVYLCASRGQGARQPQHFGDGTRLSIL.

A single count supports this clone. This chain connects TRBV5-1 to TRBJ2-1; 9 bases map to TRBD1. Looked up from germline, CDR1 is SGHRS and CDR2 is YFSETQ. CDR3 length: 17 residues. After removal of 2 bases from V and 3 bases from J, the junction contained 9 bases not matched to a gene. CDR3 nucleotides: TGCGCCAGCAGCTTCCTTCAAGGACAGGGGAACTACAATGAGCAGTTCTTC. Its protein is CASSFLQGQGNYNEQFF.

The rearrangement links TRBV25-1 to TRBJ1-1, with 9 bases identical to TRBD1. Per the germline V gene, CDR1 is MGHDK and CDR2 is SYGVNS. This CDR3 region has 13 residues. The ends lost 7 bases at V and 5 bases at J; junction bases unmatched: 5. The CDR3 is CASKGTGKTEAFF. The CDR3 DNA is TGTGCCAGCAAGGGGACAGGGAAGACTGAAGCTTTCTTT.

The V and J genes are TRBV29-1 and TRBJ2-7, with 7 bases lining up with TRBD1. Germline assignment: CDR1 SQVTM and CDR2 ANQGSEA. The CDR3 runs 15 residues. The V and J ends lost 4 bases and 3 bases, in that order; junction bases with no gene match: 12. CDR3 sequence reads: CSVGGLGQIVYEQYF. CDR3 in DNA: TGCAGCGTTGGGGGCCTGGGACAGATAGTCTACGAGCAGTACTTC.

V usage is TRBV2 and J usage is TRBJ2-1; 12 bases map to TRBD2. CDR1 and CDR2 (germline): SNHLY, FYNNEI. J was trimmed by 5 bases and V by 3 bases; bases with no gene match: 2. CDR3 length equals 15 residues. The DNA for the CDR3 is TGTGCCAGCAGTGATGGGACTAGCGGGCACAATGAGCAGTTCTTC. It encodes CASSDGTSGHNEQFF.

This sequence joins TRBV6-1 and TRBJ2-5, with TRBD1 as a possible D gene (7 bases). Germline V gives CDR1 MNHNS, CDR2 SASEGT. The CDR3 extends over 15 amino acids. V lost 7 bases to trimming and J lost 4 bases, with 19 bases between them. The CDR3 region is CASNAGTAFGETQYF. The CDR3 nucleotides are TGTGCCAGCAATGCGGGGACAGCATTCGGAGAGACCCAGTACTTC.

This chain joins TRBV5-1 and TRBJ2-7; 10 nucleotides align to TRBD1. Germline loops: CDR1 SGHRS, CDR2 YFSETQ. This CDR3 has 14 amino acids. Unmatched junction bases numbered 7, after V lost 4 bases and J lost 6 bases. This CDR3 is CASSLDRGRGEQYF. CDR3 coding DNA: TGCGCCAGCAGCCTTGACAGGGGGCGCGGCGAGCAGTACTTC.

The sample holds a few counts of this clone. The chain has TRBV11-3 and TRBJ2-7; D might be TRBD1 (6 bases). CDR1 SGHNT and CDR2 YENEEA come from the germline V gene. Between the trimmed V and J ends, which lost 1 base and 5 bases, there was a span of 15 bases. The length of the CDR3 is 15 residues. CDR3 sequence reads: CASSLVLQGQDEQYF. DNA for the CDR3: TGTGCCAGCAGCTTAGTACTACAGGGTCAGGACGAGCAGTACTTC.

The chain employs TRBV29-1 and TRBJ2-5; 9 bases map to TRBD1. V dropped 5 bases and J dropped 5; count of bases not matched to a gene: 3. This CDR3 has 12 amino acids. Germline loops: CDR1 SQVTM, CDR2 ANQGSEA. The CDR3, as DNA: TGCAGCGTTTTACAGGGGGCGGAGACCCAGTACTTC. It is translated as CSVLQGAETQYF.

The chain combines TRBV28 with TRBJ2-1; 11 bases fit TRBD2. The CDR3 covers 15 residues. V was clipped by 1 base and J by 8 bases; unmatched bases: 4. CDR1 and CDR2 (germline): MDHEN, SYDVKM. The CDR3 loop is CASSLLAGGRDEQFF. The DNA of the CDR3 is TGTGCCAGCAGTTTATTAGCGGGAGGGAGGGATGAGCAGTTCTTC.

The V gene is TRBV19, the J gene TRBJ2-3; D remains ambiguous. The V gene lost 3 bases and the J gene lost 2 bases, with 12 bases spanning the gap. CDR3 length: 15 amino acids. Per the germline V gene, CDR1 is LNHDA and CDR2 is SQIVND (reference sequence). The CDR3 loop reads CASSMGSQYTDTQYF. CDR3 nucleotide sequence: TGTGCCAGTAGTATGGGCAGCCAATACACAGATACGCAGTATTTT.

V is TRBV2 and J is TRBJ1-1, with TRBD1 matching over 12 bases. The ends lost 4 bases at V and 3 bases at J; junction bases unmatched: 6. This CDR3 is built from 16 residues. Per germline, CDR1 SNHLY and CDR2 FYNNEI. The CDR3, as DNA: TGTGCCAGCAGTGGGGGGACAGGGGGCAGGTACACTGAAGCTTTCTTT. This sequence encodes CASSGGTGGRYTEAFF.

This clone came up a few times. This chain connects TRBV4-1 to TRBJ2-6; D is uncertain. CDR1 MGHRA and CDR2 YSYEKL come from the germline V gene. The CDR3 sequence is 15 residues long. V lost 4 bases and J lost 0, with 7 bases in between. As DNA, the CDR3 is TGCGCCAGCAGCCCTCGGAGCTCTGGGGCCAACGTCCTGACTTTC. It yields the protein CASSPRSSGANVLTF.

V usage is TRBV19 and J usage is TRBJ1-2; D is unclear. Deletions cut 2 bases from V and 4 bases from J, with 8 bases between. CDR1 and CDR2 from the germline V gene are LNHDA and SQIVND (reference sequence). There are 13 residues in the CDR3. CDR3 loop: CASSIPQIYGYTF. The CDR3 DNA is TGTGCCAGTAGTATACCACAGATCTATGGCTACACCTTC.

This clone turned up a few times. V is TRBV28 and J is TRBJ2-1, with D perhaps matching TRBD1 (6 bases). Germline CDR1 and CDR2: MDHEN and SYDVKM. This CDR3 region has 13 residues. The germline V and J ends were trimmed by 5 bases and 6 bases, with 11 bases remaining between them. The CDR3 is CASSRTASNEQFF. In DNA form, the CDR3 reads TGTGCCAGCAGTCGGACAGCCTCCAATGAGCAGTTCTTC.

As regards this clone: This sample includes further DNA sequences coding for the same CDR3. The genes are TRBV25-1 and TRBJ2-7; D not resolved. Germline CDR1 is MGHDK and CDR2 is SYGVNS. The V end was cut by 3 bases, the J end by 4 bases, with 4 bases between. The CDR3 sequence is 11 residues long. The CDR3 reads CASSESYEQYF. CDR3 in DNA: TGTGCCAGCAGTGAGTCATACGAGCAGTACTTC.

This clone was observed a few times. V is TRBV6-5 and J is TRBJ2-3; D is unresolved. V shed 0 bases and J shed 4 bases, with 8 bases lying between them. In germline, CDR1 is MNHEY, CDR2 SVGAGI. CDR3 length: 14 amino acids. The DNA of the CDR3 is TGTGCCAGCAGTTACTCGGCTAGGCCAGATACGCAGTATTTT. This gives the protein CASSYSARPDTQYF.

This clone was detected only a few times. The V and J genes are TRBV21-1 and TRBJ1-4; the table assigns TRBD1, which was not confirmed against the DNA. TRBV21-1 is reported as a pseudogene. This CDR3 region has 16 residues. The CDR3 coding sequence is TGTGCCAGCAGCACCCCAGGGCCCGCAACTAATGAAAAACTGTTTTTT. It encodes CASSTPGPATNEKLFF.

This chain uses TRBV27 with TRBJ2-5, with D tentatively TRBD1 (5 bases). The CDR3 covers 16 residues. Between the trimmed V and J ends, which lost 4 bases and 1 base, there was a span of 16 bases. CDR1 is MNHEY and CDR2 is SMNVEV in the germline V gene (reference sequence). CDR3 amino acids: CASSWGFSETQETQYF. The CDR3 DNA reads as TGTGCCAGCAGTTGGGGCTTTTCGGAGACCCAAGAGACCCAGTACTTC.

The chain couples TRBV30 to TRBJ2-7; TRBD2 might be the D (5 bases). The CDR3 is made up of 13 amino acids. The germline V gene encodes CDR1 GTSNPN and CDR2 SVGIG (reference sequence). V was shortened by 7 bases and J by 4 bases, with 17 bases between the two germline ends. In DNA, the CDR3 is TGTGCCTCCACCCACTATAGCGAATACGAGCAGTACTTC. It is translated as CASTHYSEYEQYF.